The 32 T cell receptor beta chains reported below all come from one sample, sequenced in a study of response to subunit inactivated influenza vaccine. TCRdb recomputed calls from the RT-PCR reads with MiXCR, one row per CDR3 protein. The table shows some 850,000 distinct CDR3 sequences, with about a fifth occurring only once. The sequences come from PBMCs from blood, collected 4 to 6 days after vaccination. These receptors all come from a man aged 45-65 years who received an inactivated influenza vaccine.

As for this clonotype: Its ends do not fully match the called genes, so a read error is possible. The chain carries TRBV20-1 and TRBJ2-3; 11 nucleotides agree with TRBD2. The CDR3 contains 15 residues. CDR1 is DFQATT and CDR2 is SNEGSKA in the germline V gene (reference sequence). The CDR3 here is CSARGLAGLSDTHYF. CDR3 DNA: TGCAGTGCTAGAGGACTAGCGGGGTTGTCAGATACGCATTATTTT.

The table lists this clonotype with a few counts. This chain links TRBV20-1 with TRBJ1-1; 7 positions match TRBD1. Looked up from germline, CDR1 is DFQATT and CDR2 is SNEGSKA (reference sequence). There are 13 residues in the CDR3. J gave up 3 bases and V 3 bases, and 4 bases lay outside the gene matches. CDR3 sequence: CSARPDRYTEAFF. CDR3 nucleotides: TGCAGTGCTAGGCCGGACAGGTACACTGAAGCTTTCTTT.

The chain employs TRBV5-1 and TRBJ2-3; tentatively, D is TRBD2 (6 bases). The V gene lost 2 bases and the J gene lost 2 bases, with 12 bases spanning the gap. There are 15 residues in the CDR3. Germline V gives CDR1 SGHRS, CDR2 YFSETQ. This chain's CDR3 is CASSLGGKITDTQYF. The CDR3 region has the DNA TGCGCCAGCAGCTTAGGCGGGAAAATCACAGATACGCAGTATTTT.

This clonotype was seen at least ten times. The gene calls are TRBV20-1 and TRBJ2-7; 8 bases line up with TRBD2. The trim removed 0 bases at V and 3 bases at J, leaving 7 bases unmatched. Germline V gene data show CDR1 as DFQATT and CDR2 as SNEGSKA (reference sequence). The CDR3 is 15 residues long. The CDR3 loop reads CSARDPGGGSYEQYF. The CDR3 nucleotides are TGCAGTGCTAGAGATCCGGGGGGGGGCAGCTACGAGCAGTACTTC.

A remark on this clonotype: One base away lies a much larger clone, so this may be a sequencing read error. The V and J genes are TRBV4-3 and TRBJ2-7, with 7 bases aligning to TRBD1. CDR1 and CDR2 from the germline V gene are LGHNA and YSLEER. CDR3 length: 15 amino acids. The CDR3 nucleotides are TGCGCCAGCAGCCTGGACAGGTCCAGCTCCTTCGAGCAGTACTTC. This translates into CASSLDRSSSFEQYF.

The DNA of the CDR3 is TGTGCCAGCAGTTTAGCGCAGAACAGGGTGGGGCAGTTCTTC. Protein sequence: CASSLAQNRVGQFF. The chain employs TRBV12-3 or TRBV12-4 and TRBJ2-1; D perhaps matches TRBD1 (6 bases). V was shortened by 0 bases and J by 12 bases, with 15 bases between the two germline ends. The CDR3 runs 14 residues.

This rearrangement joins TRBV30 to TRBJ2-2; D remains unclear. Trimming removed 7 bases at V and 2 bases at J, with 11 bases between. Germline V CDR1 and CDR2: GTSNPN, SVGIG (reference sequence). This CDR3 is 13 amino acids long. The chain's CDR3 is CAFSFLNTGELFF. The CDR3 coding sequence is TGTGCCTTCAGCTTTTTAAACACCGGGGAGCTGTTTTTT.

The chain joins TRBV3-1 to TRBJ2-3, with 9 bases matching TRBD2. The germline CDR1 and CDR2 sequences are LGHDT and YNNKEL (reference sequence). The J segment lost 1 base and the V segment lost 3 bases, leaving 8 bases of the junction unmatched. The CDR3 covers 17 residues. The CDR3 DNA is TGTGCCAGCAGCCACGAGCGAGCGGGGGGAGGCACAGATACGCAGTATTTT. It yields the protein CASSHERAGGGTDTQYF.

V gene TRBV27 combines with J gene TRBJ2-1; 16 bases line up with TRBD2. V was clipped by 7 bases and J by 5 bases; unmatched bases: 11. Germline CDR1 reads MNHEY; CDR2 reads SMNVEV (reference sequence). The CDR3 length is 18 residues. The CDR3 here is CASKWGLAGGPRDNEQFF. The CDR3 region has the DNA TGTGCCAGCAAATGGGGACTAGCGGGAGGGCCTAGGGACAATGAGCAGTTCTTC.

V and J are TRBV5-1 and TRBJ2-2; 9 nucleotides match TRBD1. V dropped 5 bases and J dropped 4; count of bases not matched to a gene: 6. The CDR3 runs to 15 residues. Germline-derived CDR1 and CDR2 are SGHRS and YFSETQ. The CDR3 region is CASRYGQGITGELFF. CDR3 nucleotides: TGCGCCAGCAGATACGGACAGGGGATCACCGGGGAGCTGTTTTTT.

This chain connects TRBV7-9 to TRBJ2-1; D is uncertain. Germline assignment: CDR1 SEHNR and CDR2 FQNEAQ (reference sequence). The CDR3 is 13 residues long. With 1 base removed from V and 9 bases from J, the gap between germline ends came to 10 bases. CDR3 in amino acids: CASSLVTVGEQFF. In DNA, the CDR3 is TGTGCCAGCAGCTTAGTTACGGTGGGTGAGCAGTTCTTC.

This clonotype showed up just a few times. The chain's CDR3 is CSARSGLVTDTQYF. CDR3 bases: TGCAGTGCTCGCTCAGGACTTGTCACAGATACGCAGTATTTT. The chain is built from TRBV20-1 and TRBJ2-3; a possible D gene is TRBD2 (5 bases). The V gene's germline CDR1 is DFQATT and CDR2 SNEGSKA (reference sequence). This CDR3 is 14 amino acids long. The V gene lost 5 bases and the J gene lost 2 bases, with 14 bases spanning the gap.

This chain links TRBV20-1 with TRBJ2-1, with 11 bases fitting TRBD1. Per the germline V gene, CDR1 is DFQATT and CDR2 is SNEGSKA (reference sequence). The CDR3 spans 16 residues. Germline trimming cut 3 bases from V and 7 bases from J; bases unmatched to any gene: 11. The CDR3 coding sequence is TGCAGTGCTAGTTCTGTACGGGACAGGGGGTCTAATGAGCAGTTCTTC. It yields the protein CSASSVRDRGSNEQFF.

J is TRBJ1-2 and V is TRBV30, with D possibly being TRBD1 (5 bases). The CDR3 consists of 13 residues. V gave up 8 bases and J gave up 7 bases, with 20 bases separating them. The V gene's germline CDR1 is GTSNPN and CDR2 SVGIG (reference sequence). The DNA for the CDR3 is TGTGCCCATGATCTTCAGGGCGGAGGTGGCTACACCTTC. This sequence encodes CAHDLQGGGGYTF.

This clonotype showed up just a few times. The chain recombines TRBV5-1 with TRBJ1-1, with D hard to call. The CDR3 contains 15 residues. CDR1 is SGHRS, CDR2 YFSETQ, per germline. V was clipped by 0 bases and J by 2 bases, with 11 bases between them. The CDR3 nucleotides read TGCGCCAGCAGCTTGGACACACAATACAACACTGAAGCTTTCTTT. Encoded protein: CASSLDTQYNTEAFF.

Points on this clonotype: Germline and junction disagree at one end, which may indicate a read error. The chain carries TRBV5-1 and TRBJ2-3, with D perhaps TRBD2 (7 bases). CDR3 length: 14 residues. The germline V gene has CDR1 SGHRS and CDR2 YFSETQ. The CDR3 protein is CASGLGAGADTQYF. The CDR3 DNA reads TGCGCCAGCGGCTTGGGGGCGGGGGCAGATACGCAGTATTTT.

V gene TRBV4-1 combines with J gene TRBJ2-7, with 7 nucleotides matching TRBD1. J lost 12 bases, V lost 6 bases, and 20 bases had no gene match. Germline CDR1 MGHRA, CDR2 YSYEKL. This CDR3 is 15 amino acids long. The CDR3 loop reads CASSHPAKGQTSAYF. The CDR3 DNA reads as TGCGCCAGCAGTCACCCAGCTAAGGGACAGACGAGCGCGTACTTC.

CDR3: CATSDGQGYQETQYF. CDR3 bases: TGTGCCACCAGTGATGGACAGGGTTATCAAGAGACCCAGTACTTC. The chain uses TRBV24-1 and TRBJ2-5; 8 bases match TRBD1. Germline loops: CDR1 KGHDR, CDR2 SFDVKD. Losses at the gene ends were 3 bases for V and 2 bases for J; bases not matched to a gene: 4. The CDR3 totals 15 residues.

In this sample, this clonotype turned up a few times. V usage is TRBV12-5 and J usage is TRBJ2-1, with 9 bases fitting TRBD1. J was trimmed by 5 bases and V by 6 bases; bases with no gene match: 11. Germline V CDR1 and CDR2: LGHNT, FRNRAP. CDR3 size: 16 residues. The CDR3 protein is CASGRGGTGSHNEQFF. In nucleotides, the CDR3 is TGTGCTAGTGGGAGGGGAGGGACAGGGTCCCACAATGAGCAGTTCTTC.

This clonotype occurred a few times. The chain combines TRBV20-1 with TRBJ1-1; D gene unclear. Trimming took 7 bases from V and 1 from J, leaving 19 bases between them. The CDR3 runs 15 residues. Looked up from germline, CDR1 is DFQATT and CDR2 is SNEGSKA (reference sequence). The CDR3 sequence: CSGSPPSARNTEAFF. DNA of the CDR3: TGCAGTGGTAGCCCCCCTTCAGCCCGGAACACTGAAGCTTTCTTT.

This clonotype occurred a few times. The chain couples TRBV20-1 to TRBJ2-2; 10 bases match TRBD1. The CDR3 extends over 14 amino acids. CDR1 and CDR2 from the germline V gene are DFQATT and SNEGSKA (reference sequence). The ends lost 5 bases at V and 7 bases at J; junction bases unmatched: 7. The CDR3 nucleotides read TGCAGTGCTCCGGACAGGGGGACCGTCGGGGAGCTGTTTTTT. It yields the protein CSAPDRGTVGELFF.

This clonotype was seen just once. The V call is TRBV24-1, the J call TRBJ2-7; 8 bases align to TRBD2. The junction had 7 bases not matched to a gene; V was cut back by 4 bases and J by 3 bases. There are 15 residues in the CDR3. Per germline, CDR1 KGHDR and CDR2 SFDVKD. The CDR3 nucleotides read TGTGCCACCAGTGACCATACTAGCGGAAGCTACGAGCAGTACTTC. It is translated as CATSDHTSGSYEQYF.

In DNA, the CDR3 is TGTGCCAGCAGCCAAGTTCTAGCGGGGTTCGGGGCCAACGTCCTGACTTTC. Its translation is CASSQVLAGFGANVLTF. The chain couples TRBV3-1 to TRBJ2-6; 9 positions agree with TRBD2. V lost 1 base, J lost 4 bases, and 5 bases stayed unmatched. The CDR3 runs 17 residues. Germline V gene lookup returns CDR1 LGHDT and CDR2 YNNKEL (reference sequence).

The table lists this clonotype with a few counts. The chain combines TRBV4-1 with TRBJ1-6; TRBD1 matches 7 bases. Per the germline V gene, CDR1 is MGHRA and CDR2 is YSYEKL. The CDR3 runs 14 residues. J lost 10 bases, V lost 3 bases, and 6 bases had no gene match. Here the CDR3 reads CASSQKQGSSPLHF. CDR3 in DNA: TGCGCCAGCAGCCAGAAACAGGGGAGCTCACCCCTCCACTTT.

The chain uses TRBV11-3 and TRBJ2-1, with TRBD2 matching 10 bases. CDR3 size: 14 residues. V was clipped by 1 base and J by 12 bases; unmatched bases: 6. CDR1 SGHNT and CDR2 YENEEA come from the germline V gene. The CDR3 region has the DNA TGTGCCAGCAGCTTAGGACTAGCGGGCTCTGGGCAGTTCTTC. It codes for CASSLGLAGSGQFF.

This chain uses TRBV4-3 with TRBJ2-7, with TRBD2 matching 10 bases. The CDR3 extends over 15 amino acids. The germline gives CDR1 LGHNA, CDR2 YSLEER. J lost 5 bases, V lost 4 bases, and 8 bases had no gene match. The CDR3 sequence is CASSPRTSGPDEQYF. In nucleotides, the CDR3 is TGCGCCAGCAGCCCCCGGACTAGCGGACCGGACGAGCAGTACTTC.

This clonotype showed up just a few times. The V and J genes are TRBV7-2 and TRBJ2-7; TRBD2 agrees at 14 bases. Germline assignment: CDR1 SGHTA and CDR2 FQGNSA. Losses at the gene ends were 5 bases for V and 7 bases for J; bases not matched to a gene: 7. This CDR3 spans 15 amino acids. In nucleotides, the CDR3 is TGTGCCAGCAGCCCGCGACTAGCGGGAGGGGTAGAGCAGTACTTC. Translated: CASSPRLAGGVEQYF. Supplemented by reference TRBV7-2 and TRBJ2-7, the full variable domain reads GAGVSQSPSNKVTEKGKDVELRCDPISGHTALYWYRQSLGQGLEFLIYFQGNSAPDKSGLPSDRFSAERTGGSVSTLTIQRTQQEDSAVYLCASSPRLAGGVEQYFGPGTRLTVT.

This chain links TRBV5-1 with TRBJ1-6; TRBD1 might be the D (6 bases). The CDR3 covers 16 residues. Germline V lookup: CDR1 SGHRS, CDR2 YFSETQ. Deletions cut 4 bases from V and 0 bases from J, with 11 bases between. The CDR3 nucleotides read TGCGCCAGCAGCGACGACAGGACCTCCTATAATTCACCCCTCCACTTT. This gives the protein CASSDDRTSYNSPLHF.

The CDR3: CASSPGEKSPLHF. DNA of the CDR3: TGTGCCAGCAGCCCGGGGGAGAAATCACCCCTCCACTTT. The V call is TRBV6-1, the J call TRBJ1-6, with D perhaps matching TRBD1 (5 bases). Trimming cost V 6 bases and J 10 bases, with 13 bases left between them. Germline CDR1 MNHNS, CDR2 SASEGT. The CDR3 sequence is 13 residues long.

The V and J genes are TRBV28 and TRBJ1-1; D unclear. The CDR3 is 13 residues long. The germline CDR1 and CDR2 sequences are MDHEN and SYDVKM. The V end was cut by 1 base, the J end by 4 bases, with 7 bases between. CDR3 sequence: CASSLSSFTEAFF. DNA of the CDR3: TGTGCCAGCAGTTTATCTTCCTTCACTGAAGCTTTCTTT.

This clonotype has at least ten counts. The rearrangement links TRBV20-1 to TRBJ2-7; D uncertain. CDR1 DFQATT and CDR2 SNEGSKA come from the germline V gene (reference sequence). Trimming shortened V by 0 bases and J by 0 bases, and 12 bases separated the two germline ends. CDR3 size: 15 residues. CDR3 region: CSARDSSRSSYEQYF. CDR3 in DNA: TGCAGTGCTAGAGATAGCAGCCGGAGCTCCTACGAGCAGTACTTC.

The chain uses TRBV7-2 and TRBJ2-3; TRBD1 aligns across 7 bases. V was clipped by 3 bases and J by 2 bases; unmatched bases: 5. There are 15 residues in the CDR3. Germline lookup yields CDR1 SGHTA and CDR2 FQGNSA. CDR3 in amino acids: CASSLPGQTTDTQYF. The CDR3 coding sequence is TGTGCCAGCAGCTTGCCGGGACAGACCACAGATACGCAGTATTTT.